This TCR beta chain was sequenced in a study of long-term antiretroviral therapy in people with HIV. Overall study results and limits: Therapy changes, viral resistance and ART adherence were not documented in the available data.

For each donor, at least one pre-ART and at least two post-ART PBMC samples were available. Germline loops: CDR1 SGHNT, CDR2 YENEEA. This CDR3 region has 16 residues. V lost 1 base to trimming and J lost 3 bases; unmatched junction nucleotides: 7. The assay used was immunoSEQ (version v3.0), run at survey level. The data were produced by immunoSEQ multiplex PCR, yet TCRdb's version contains in-frame clones alone and is incomplete. The table lists 15,000 to 20,000 clones, less than 85% of them singletons. Comment on this clone: Its target is not known.

The source material was unsorted PBMCs, sampled at the start of antiretroviral therapy, before treatment. This sequence originates from a man aged 18-30 years with HIV. This rearrangement joins TRBV11-3 to TRBJ2-7; 9 bases are shared with TRBD2. CDR3 protein: CASSLATGTSIYEQYF. The CDR3 DNA reads TGTGCCAGCAGCTTAGCAACCGGGACTAGCATCTACGAGCAGTACTTC.